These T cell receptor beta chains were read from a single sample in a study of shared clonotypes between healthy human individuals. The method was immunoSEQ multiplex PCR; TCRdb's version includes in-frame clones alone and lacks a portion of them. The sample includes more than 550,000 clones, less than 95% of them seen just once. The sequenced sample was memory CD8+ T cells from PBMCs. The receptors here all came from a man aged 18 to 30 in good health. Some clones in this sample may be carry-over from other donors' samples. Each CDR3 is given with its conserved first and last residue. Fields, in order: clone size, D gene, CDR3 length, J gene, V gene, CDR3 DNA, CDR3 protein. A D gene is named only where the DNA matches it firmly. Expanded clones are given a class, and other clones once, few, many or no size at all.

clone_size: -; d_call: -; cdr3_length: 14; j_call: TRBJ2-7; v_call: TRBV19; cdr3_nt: TGTGCCAGTAGTTTCAGGGAGGCTATCTACGAGCAGTACTTC; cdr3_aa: CASSFREAIYEQYF
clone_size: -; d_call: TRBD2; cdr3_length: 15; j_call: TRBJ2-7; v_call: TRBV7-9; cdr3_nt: TGTGCCAGCAGGTCGGGGGGACCGACTTCCTACGAGCAGTACTTC; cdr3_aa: CASRSGGPTSYEQYF
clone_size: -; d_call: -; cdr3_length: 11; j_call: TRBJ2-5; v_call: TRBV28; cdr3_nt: TGTGCCAGTCAGACGACTGAGACCCAGTACTTC; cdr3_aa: CASQTTETQYF
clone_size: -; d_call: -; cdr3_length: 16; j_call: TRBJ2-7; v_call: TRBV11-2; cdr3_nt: TGTGCCAGCAGCGGCAGGGGAATCGGACTCTCCTACGAGCAGTACTTC; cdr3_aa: CASSGRGIGLSYEQYF
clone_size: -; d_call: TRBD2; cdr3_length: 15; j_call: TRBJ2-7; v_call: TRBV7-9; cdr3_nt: TGTGCCAGCAGCACCCGACTAGCGGGCACCTACGAGCAGTACTTC; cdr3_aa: CASSTRLAGTYEQYF
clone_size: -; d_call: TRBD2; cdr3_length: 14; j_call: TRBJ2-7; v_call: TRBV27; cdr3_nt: TGTGCCAGCGCGGCGGGAGCCCTGGGCTACGAGCAGTACTTC; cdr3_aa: CASAAGALGYEQYF
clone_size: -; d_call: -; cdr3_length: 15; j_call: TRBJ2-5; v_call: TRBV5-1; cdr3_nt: TGCGCCAGCAGCTTGGCCGGACAGGGAGGGAGGACCCAGTACTTC; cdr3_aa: CASSLAGQGGRTQYF
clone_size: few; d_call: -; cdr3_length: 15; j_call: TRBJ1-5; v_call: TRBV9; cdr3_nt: TGTGCCAGCAGCCTTGGGACGGGACTCAATCAGCCCCAGCATTTT; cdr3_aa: CASSLGTGLNQPQHF
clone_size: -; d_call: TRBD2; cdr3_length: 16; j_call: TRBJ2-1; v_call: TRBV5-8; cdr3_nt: TGTGCCAGCAGCTCCACGACTAGCGGGAGAAGAGATGAGCAGTTCTTC; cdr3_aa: CASSSTTSGRRDEQFF
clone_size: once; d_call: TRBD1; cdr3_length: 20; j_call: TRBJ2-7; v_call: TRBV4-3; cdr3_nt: TGCGCCAGCAGCCGCCTAACAGGGGGACCCCGCGGAGGAGGCTCCTACGAGCAGTACTTC; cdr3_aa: CASSRLTGGPRGGGSYEQYF
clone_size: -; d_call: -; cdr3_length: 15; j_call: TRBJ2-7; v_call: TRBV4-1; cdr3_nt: TGCGCCAGCAGCCCCCTCCGGGCCCCCTCCTACGAGCAGTACTTC; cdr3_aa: CASSPLRAPSYEQYF
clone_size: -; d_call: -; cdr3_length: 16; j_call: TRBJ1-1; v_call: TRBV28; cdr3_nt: TGTGCCAGCAGAACAATAGAGGAGGCCTTGAACACTGAAGCTTTCTTT; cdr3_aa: CASRTIEEALNTEAFF
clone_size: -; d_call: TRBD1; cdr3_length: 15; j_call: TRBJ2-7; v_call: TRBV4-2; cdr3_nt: TGTGCCAGCAGCCAAGACCGACAGGGACAGACCCAGCAGTACTTC; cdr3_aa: CASSQDRQGQTQQYF
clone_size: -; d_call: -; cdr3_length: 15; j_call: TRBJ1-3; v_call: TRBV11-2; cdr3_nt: TGTGCCAGCAGCCCCCGCGCGGGTATAGGAAACACCATATATTTT; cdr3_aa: CASSPRAGIGNTIYF
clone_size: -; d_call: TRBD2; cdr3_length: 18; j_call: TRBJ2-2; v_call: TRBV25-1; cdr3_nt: TGTGCCAGCAGTGCCCTAACTAGCGGGAGGGCCCCGACCGGGGAGCTGTTTTTT; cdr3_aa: CASSALTSGRAPTGELFF
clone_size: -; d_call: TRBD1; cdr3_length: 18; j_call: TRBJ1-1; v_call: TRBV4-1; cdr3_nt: TGCGCCAGCAGCCAAGATCAGAGGGACAGGGGGCTTGGGACTGAAGCTTTCTTT; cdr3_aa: CASSQDQRDRGLGTEAFF
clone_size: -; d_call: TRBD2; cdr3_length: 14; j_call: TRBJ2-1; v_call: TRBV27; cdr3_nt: TGTGCGTCTAGCCCGGGGGGAGCCTACAATGAGCAGTTCTTC; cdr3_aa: CASSPGGAYNEQFF
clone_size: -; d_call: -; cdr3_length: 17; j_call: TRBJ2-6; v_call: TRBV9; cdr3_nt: TGTGCCAGCAGCGTAGGGAACCGGCGGTCTGGGGCCAACGTCCTGACTTTC; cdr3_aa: CASSVGNRRSGANVLTF
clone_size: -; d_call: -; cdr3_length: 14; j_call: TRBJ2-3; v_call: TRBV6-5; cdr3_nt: TGTGCCAGCAGTTACATTGGAGACACAGATACGCAGTATTTT; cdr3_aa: CASSYIGDTDTQYF
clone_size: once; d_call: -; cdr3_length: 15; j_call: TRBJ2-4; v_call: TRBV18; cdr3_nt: TGTGCCAGCTCACCCGGGCAGGAGACCAAAAACATTCAGTACTTC; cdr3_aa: CASSPGQETKNIQYF
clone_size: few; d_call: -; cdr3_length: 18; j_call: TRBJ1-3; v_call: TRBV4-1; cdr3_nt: TGCGCCAGCAGCCAAGATGAGGCAGGGTGGGAGAGTGGAAACACCATATATTTT; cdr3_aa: CASSQDEAGWESGNTIYF
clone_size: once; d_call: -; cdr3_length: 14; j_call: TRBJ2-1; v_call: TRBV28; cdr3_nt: TGTGCCAGCAGTTCCGAAAATCGGGGCTCGTGGCAGTTCTTC; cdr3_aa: CASSSENRGSWQFF
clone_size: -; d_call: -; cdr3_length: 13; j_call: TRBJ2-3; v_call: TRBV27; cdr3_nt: TGTGCCAGCAGCGAGGGGGGCACAGATACGCAGTATTTT; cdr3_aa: CASSEGGTDTQYF
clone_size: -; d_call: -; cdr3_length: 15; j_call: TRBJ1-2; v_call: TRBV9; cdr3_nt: TGTGCCAGCAGCGTCCAGGCGGCGGGGACGTATGGCTACACCTTC; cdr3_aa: CASSVQAAGTYGYTF
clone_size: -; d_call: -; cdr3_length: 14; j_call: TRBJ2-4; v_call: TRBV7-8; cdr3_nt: TGTGCCAGCAGCTTAGAAGGAGTACTAGCCATTCAGTACTTC; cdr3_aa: CASSLEGVLAIQYF